A single sample gave rise to the 11 T cell receptor beta chains below, sequenced in a study of cytomegalovirus exposure and HLA in healthy donors. It was with 60 Vbeta and 13 Jbeta primers that the PCR ran. The assay was immunoSEQ multiplex PCR, and TCRdb's table has in-frame clones only and misses some. The table shows about 160,000 clones, with approximately 79% occurring only once. The sequenced material came from PBMCs. Receptors were obtained from a man aged 40-50 years in good health and CMV-seronegative.

This clone was counted a single time. The chain combines TRBV7-6 with TRBJ1-1; D may be TRBD1 (6 bases). The CDR3 spans 15 residues. Germline CDR1 is SGHVS and CDR2 is FNYEAQ. V was shortened by 5 bases and J by 6 bases, with 19 bases between the two germline ends. The CDR3 region is CASSEGQGWMAEAFF. The CDR3 bases are TGTGCCAGCAGCGAAGGGCAGGGGTGGATGGCTGAAGCTTTCTTT.

This clone was counted once. This chain links TRBV5-1 with TRBJ2-7; D is unclear. Per the germline V gene, CDR1 is SGHRS and CDR2 is YFSETQ. The CDR3 covers 13 residues. The V gene lost 0 bases and the J gene lost 0 bases, with 4 bases spanning the gap. The DNA of the CDR3 is TGCGCCAGCAGCTTGGCTTACTCCTACGAGCAGTACTTC. This translates into CASSLAYSYEQYF.

The chain links TRBV29-1 to TRBJ2-5; 7 positions match TRBD1. Trimming cost V 6 bases and J 2 bases; bases outside gene matches: 9. This CDR3 spans 14 amino acids. Germline assignment: CDR1 SQVTM and CDR2 ANQGSEA. This chain's CDR3 is CSVGDRLHQETQYF. CDR3 in DNA: TGCAGCGTGGGGGACAGACTACATCAAGAGACCCAGTACTTC.

About this clone: A read error may produce the germline difference seen at one junction end. J is TRBJ2-2 and V is TRBV7-7; D gene unclear. Germline values: CDR1 SSHAT, CDR2 FNYEAQ (reference sequence). The length of the CDR3 is 13 residues. CDR3 sequence reads: CASSYGNTGELFF. The DNA for the CDR3 is TGTGCTAGCAGCTACGGGAACACCGGGGAGCTGTTTTTT. Based on the CDR3 plus reference TRBV7-7 and TRBJ2-2, the full variable domain is GAGVSQSPRYKVTKRGQDVTLRCDPISSHATLYWYQQALGQGPEFLTYFNYEAQPDKSGLPSDRFSAERPEGSISTLTIQRTEQRDSAMYRCASSYGNTGELFFGEGSRLTVL.

The chain links TRBV5-1 to TRBJ1-1; D is ambiguous. This CDR3 comprises 14 residues. The V and J ends lost 2 bases and 3 bases respectively, with 11 bases between them. Germline assignment: CDR1 SGHRS and CDR2 YFSETQ. The CDR3 DNA is TGCGCCAGCAGCTTTATGGGTGAGGACACTGAAGCTTTCTTT. Protein sequence: CASSFMGEDTEAFF.

J is TRBJ2-3 and V is TRBV20-1; D unresolved. This CDR3 is built from 11 residues. V was clipped by 6 bases and J by 6 bases, with 10 bases between them. The V gene's germline CDR1 is DFQATT and CDR2 SNEGSKA (reference sequence). CDR3 region: CSATIADTQYF. The DNA of the CDR3 is TGCAGTGCCACAATAGCCGATACGCAGTATTTT.

The chain couples TRBV5-6 to TRBJ2-5; 8 bases are shared with TRBD2. The CDR3 is made up of 13 amino acids. The V gene's germline CDR1 is SGHDT and CDR2 YYEEEE. V dropped 4 bases and J dropped 6; count of bases not matched to a gene: 5. CDR3 region: CASSPGGGKTQYF. The DNA of the CDR3 is TGTGCCAGCAGCCCGGGAGGGGGGAAGACCCAGTACTTC.

The rearrangement uses TRBV2 and TRBJ1-4; D ambiguous. The CDR3 length is 14 residues. V dropped 2 bases and J dropped 1 base, with 5 bases sitting between them. Germline loops: CDR1 SNHLY, CDR2 FYNNEI. The CDR3 here is CASSERVTNEKLFF. The CDR3 DNA sequence: TGTGCCAGCAGTGAACGGGTAACTAATGAAAAACTGTTTTTT.

The V call is TRBV7-9, the J call TRBJ2-2; 9 bases are shared with TRBD1. Per germline, CDR1 SEHNR and CDR2 FQNEAQ (reference sequence). V trimming: 5 bases; J trimming: 2 bases; junction bases outside the gene matches: 6. The CDR3 consists of 16 residues. CDR3 nucleotide sequence: TGTGCCAGCAGCCGGCGGGACAGGGTAAACACCGGGGAGCTGTTTTTT. Translating gives CASSRRDRVNTGELFF. Full variable domain (rest looked up from reference TRBV7-9 and TRBJ2-2): DTGVSQNPRHKITKRGQNVTFRCDPISEHNRLYWYRQTLGQGPEFLTYFQNEAQLEKSRLLSDRFSAERPKGSFSTLEIQRTEQGDSAMYLCASSRRDRVNTGELFFGEGSRLTVL.

This clone was observed a single time. This rearrangement joins TRBV15 to TRBJ1-2; D is ambiguous. Germline assignment: CDR1 LNHNV and CDR2 YYDKDF (reference sequence). The CDR3 covers 13 residues. V gave up 4 bases and J gave up 3 bases, with 9 bases separating them. This chain's CDR3 is CATSNTGHYGYTF. DNA for the CDR3: TGTGCCACCAGCAATACGGGTCACTATGGCTACACCTTC.

The chain employs TRBV2 and TRBJ2-6; TRBD1 agrees at 7 bases. The junction had 9 bases not matched to a gene; V was cut back by 7 bases and J by 0 bases. CDR3 length: 17 residues. In germline, CDR1 is SNHLY, CDR2 FYNNEI. The DNA of the CDR3 is TGTGCCAGCACCGGGGACAGATCCTACTCTGGGGCCAACGTCCTGACTTTC. It encodes CASTGDRSYSGANVLTF.